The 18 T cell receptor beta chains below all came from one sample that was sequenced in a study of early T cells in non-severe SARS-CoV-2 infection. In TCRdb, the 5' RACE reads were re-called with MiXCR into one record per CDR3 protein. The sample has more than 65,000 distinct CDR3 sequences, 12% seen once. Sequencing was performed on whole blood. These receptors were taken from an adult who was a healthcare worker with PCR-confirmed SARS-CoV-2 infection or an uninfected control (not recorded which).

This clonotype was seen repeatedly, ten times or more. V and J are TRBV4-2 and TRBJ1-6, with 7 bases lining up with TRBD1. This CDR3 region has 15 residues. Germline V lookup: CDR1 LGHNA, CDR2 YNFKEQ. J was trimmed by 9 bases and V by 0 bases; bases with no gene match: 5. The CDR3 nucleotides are TGTGCCAGCAGCCAAGATGGAGAGGGGGCTTCACCCCTCCACTTT. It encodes CASSQDGEGASPLHF.

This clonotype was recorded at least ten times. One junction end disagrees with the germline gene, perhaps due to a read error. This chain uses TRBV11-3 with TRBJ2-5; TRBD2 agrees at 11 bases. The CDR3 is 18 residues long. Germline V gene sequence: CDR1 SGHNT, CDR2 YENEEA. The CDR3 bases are TGTGCCAGCACCTTAGGGACTAGCGGAGGGAAGTACCAAGAGACCCAGTACTTC. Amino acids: CASTLGTSGGKYQETQYF.

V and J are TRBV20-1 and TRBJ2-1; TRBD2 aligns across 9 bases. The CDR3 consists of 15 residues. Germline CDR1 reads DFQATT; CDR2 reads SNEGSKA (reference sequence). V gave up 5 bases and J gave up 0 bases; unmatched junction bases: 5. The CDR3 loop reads CSAQSGRHSYNEQFF. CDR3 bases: TGCAGTGCTCAAAGCGGGAGGCACTCCTACAATGAGCAGTTCTTC.

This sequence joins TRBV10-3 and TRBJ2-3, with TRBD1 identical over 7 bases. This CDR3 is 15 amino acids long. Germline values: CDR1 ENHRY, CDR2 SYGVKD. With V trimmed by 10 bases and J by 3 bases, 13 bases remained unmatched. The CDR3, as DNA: TGTGCCACTCGACCGGGACAGACGGGGACAGATACGCAGTATTTT. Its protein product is CATRPGQTGTDTQYF.

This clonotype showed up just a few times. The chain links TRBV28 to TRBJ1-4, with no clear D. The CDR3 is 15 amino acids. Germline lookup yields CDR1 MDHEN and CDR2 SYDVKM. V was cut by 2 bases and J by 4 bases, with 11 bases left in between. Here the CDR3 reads CASSLVSTDNEKLFF. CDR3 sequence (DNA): TGTGCCAGCAGTTTAGTTTCGACCGATAATGAAAAACTGTTTTTT.

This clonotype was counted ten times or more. CDR3 coding DNA: TGTGCCAGCACCCGAGCGGGACCCCCGGGACTTGGCACAGATACGCAGTATTTT. Amino acid sequence: CASTRAGPPGLGTDTQYF. The chain is built from TRBV11-2 and TRBJ2-3, with TRBD2 identical over 7 bases. The CDR3 has 18 residues. Germline CDR1 and CDR2: SGHAT and FQNNGV. Trimming at V came to 7 bases and at J to 1 base, leaving 17 bases not matched to a gene.

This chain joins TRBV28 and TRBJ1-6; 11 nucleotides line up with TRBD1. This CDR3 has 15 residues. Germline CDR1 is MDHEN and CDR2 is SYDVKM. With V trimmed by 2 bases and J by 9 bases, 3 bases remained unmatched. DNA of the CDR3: TGTGCCAGCAGTTTACGGACAGGGGGCGGTTCACCCCTCCACTTT. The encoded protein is CASSLRTGGGSPLHF.

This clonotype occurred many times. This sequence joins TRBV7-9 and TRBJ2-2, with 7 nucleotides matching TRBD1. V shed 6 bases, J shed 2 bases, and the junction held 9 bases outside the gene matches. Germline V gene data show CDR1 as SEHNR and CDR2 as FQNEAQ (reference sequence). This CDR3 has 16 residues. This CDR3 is CASSQAGTDNTGELFF. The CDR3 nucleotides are TGTGCCAGCAGTCAGGCCGGGACAGATAACACCGGGGAGCTGTTTTTT.

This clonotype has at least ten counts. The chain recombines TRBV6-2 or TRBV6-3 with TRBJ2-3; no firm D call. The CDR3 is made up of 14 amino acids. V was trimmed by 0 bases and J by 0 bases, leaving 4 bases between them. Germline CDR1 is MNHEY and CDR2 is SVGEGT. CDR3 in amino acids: CASSYSTSTDTQYF. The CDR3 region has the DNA TGTGCCAGCAGTTACTCGACTAGCACAGATACGCAGTATTTT.

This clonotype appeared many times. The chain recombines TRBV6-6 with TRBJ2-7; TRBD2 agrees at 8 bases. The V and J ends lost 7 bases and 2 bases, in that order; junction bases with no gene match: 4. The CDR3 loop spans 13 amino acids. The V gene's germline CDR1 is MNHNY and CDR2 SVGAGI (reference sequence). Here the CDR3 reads CASMPGGAYEQYF. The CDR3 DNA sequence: TGTGCCAGCATGCCCGGGGGGGCCTACGAGCAGTACTTC.

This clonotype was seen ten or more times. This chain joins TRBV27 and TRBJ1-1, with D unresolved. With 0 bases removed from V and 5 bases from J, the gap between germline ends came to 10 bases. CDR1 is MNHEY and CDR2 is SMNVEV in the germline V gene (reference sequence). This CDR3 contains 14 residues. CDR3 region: CASSLSRRKTEAFF. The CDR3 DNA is TGTGCCAGCAGTTTATCGAGAAGGAAGACTGAAGCTTTCTTT.

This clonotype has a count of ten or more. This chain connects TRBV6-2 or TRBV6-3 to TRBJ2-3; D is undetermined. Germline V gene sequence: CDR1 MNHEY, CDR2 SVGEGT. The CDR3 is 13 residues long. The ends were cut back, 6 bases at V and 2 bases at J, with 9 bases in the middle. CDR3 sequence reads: CASSHGYTDTQYF. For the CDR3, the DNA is TGTGCCAGCAGCCACGGGTACACAGATACGCAGTATTTT.

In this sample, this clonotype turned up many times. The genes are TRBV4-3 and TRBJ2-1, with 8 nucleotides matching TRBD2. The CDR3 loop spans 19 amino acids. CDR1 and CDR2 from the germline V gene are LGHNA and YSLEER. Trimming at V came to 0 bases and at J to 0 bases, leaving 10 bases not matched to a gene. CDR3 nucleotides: TGCGCCAGCAGCCAAGAAGGGACTAGTTACTATAGCTCCTACAATGAGCAGTTCTTC. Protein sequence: CASSQEGTSYYSSYNEQFF.

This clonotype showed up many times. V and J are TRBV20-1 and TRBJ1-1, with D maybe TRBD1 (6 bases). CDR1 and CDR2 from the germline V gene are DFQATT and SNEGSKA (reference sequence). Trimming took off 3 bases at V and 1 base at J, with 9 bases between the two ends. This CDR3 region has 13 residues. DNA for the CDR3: TGCAGTGCTAGGTCGGACAGGAACACTGAAGCTTTCTTT. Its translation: CSARSDRNTEAFF.

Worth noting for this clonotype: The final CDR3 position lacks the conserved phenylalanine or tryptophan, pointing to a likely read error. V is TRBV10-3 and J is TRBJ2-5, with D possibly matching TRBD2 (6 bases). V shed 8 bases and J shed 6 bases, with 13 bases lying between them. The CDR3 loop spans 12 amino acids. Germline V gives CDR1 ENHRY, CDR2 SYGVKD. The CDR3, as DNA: TGTGCCATCGGTACGGGAGTGAAGACCCAGTACGTC. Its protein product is CAIGTGVKTQYV.

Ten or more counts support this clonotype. The DNA for the CDR3 is TGTGCCCTCCCGGGTCCCAAAGATGAAAAACTGTTTTTT. It yields the protein CALPGPKDEKLFF. The chain has TRBV10-3 and TRBJ1-4, with D unresolved. From germline, CDR1 is ENHRY and CDR2 SYGVKD. V lost 11 bases and J 6 bases, leaving 16 bases between the germline ends. The CDR3 runs to 13 residues.

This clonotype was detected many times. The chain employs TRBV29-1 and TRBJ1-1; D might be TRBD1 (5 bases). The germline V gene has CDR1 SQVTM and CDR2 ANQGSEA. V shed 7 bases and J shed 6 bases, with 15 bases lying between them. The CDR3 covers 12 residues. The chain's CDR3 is CSAVRQTPEAFF. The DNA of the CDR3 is TGCAGCGCTGTCCGACAGACACCTGAAGCTTTCTTT. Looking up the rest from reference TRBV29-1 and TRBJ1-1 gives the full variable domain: SAVISQKPSRDICQRGTSLTIQCQVDSQVTMMFWYRQQPGQSLTLIATANQGSEATYESGFVIDKFPISRPNLTFSTLTVSNMSPEDSSIYLCSAVRQTPEAFFGQGTRLTVV.

CDR3 coding DNA: TGCAGCGCCGCACGACAGGGACGTTCGGGGTACGAGCAGTACTTC. Translated, it gives CSAARQGRSGYEQYF. This chain connects TRBV29-1 to TRBJ2-7; 7 bases map to TRBD1. The CDR3 spans 15 residues. The germline CDR1 and CDR2 sequences are SQVTM and ANQGSEA. Germline trimming cut 7 bases from V and 4 bases from J; bases unmatched to any gene: 16.